The entry below describes one TCR beta chain. No cognate antigen has been identified for it. Within one base of it there is no much larger clone, and no base qualities were kept. TCRbeta CDR3 regions were amplified from genomic DNA by means of the immunoSEQ Assay, a bias-controlled multiplex PCR. The original pipeline was this. Within the assay, amplification of reference gene primers was used to estimate how many nucleated cells each sample contained. To quantify the absolute abundance of each unique TCRbeta CDR3 rearrangement, sequence reads were collapsed and filtered. Productive Simpson clonality was computed per sample as the square root of Simpson's diversity index over productive rearrangements. Drawn from immuneACCESS, this table holds only the in-frame rearrangements with V and J called that TCRdb kept. Clones are partly lost; checked studies trace under half to an unresolved V gene and leave the rest unexplained. The V and J calls and clone size were taken over from that table, and D and trimming were inferred from the DNA. This sample lists fewer than 350,000 clones; about nine tenths were detected once. The leading ten clones occupy 6.5% to 8% of the sample.

At the junction V is shortened by 5 bases and J by 0 bases, with 15 bases in between. CDR1 and CDR2 are read off the germline V gene as SGHRS and YFSETQ. Spanning cysteine to phenylalanine, the CDR3 consists of 16 amino acids. Just CDR3 DNA is preserved here, 48 bases in frame from base 1. One collaborating source in Seattle enrolled patients during active infection and followed them longitudinally through the course of disease. Collaborating institutions collected whole blood in K2EDTA tubes following their own protocols. For TCRbeta analysis, collaborators shipped samples in one of three forms: frozen whole blood, isolated PBMCs, or DNA extracted from either of those sample types. This entry is derived from a study of blood T cell repertoires in COVID-19 (dated by TCRdb to 2018 to 2020). For the study in its entirety: Samples from collaborators originated in the United States, Italy and Spain and spanned both the acute and convalescent phases of COVID-19. The prospective study material was composed of cDNA or gDNA derived from T cells, B-cell-depleted T cells, or PBMCs. Deeply sampled blood TCRbeta repertoires from subjects exposed to, actively infected with, or recovered from COVID-19 were included in the dataset. A freely available public database, intended as a resource for researchers studying the immune response to SARS-CoV-2, is where the repertoires were released. The samples were drawn from two sources: the first 160 participants of the ongoing ImmuneRACE study, and fewer than 1,500 subjects contributed by 6 global collaborators. Nearly every sample came with metadata listing a de-identified subject ID, COVID-19 status, age in years and sex. Where available, HLA class I and class II types were taken from metadata supplied by the sample provider and were not determined by assay-based typing. Paper-wide results and their limitations: The amount of clinical and demographic metadata varied by source and participant and was provided uncurated.

Input material: peripheral blood. The TCR sequence derives from a woman aged 25 to 45 with COVID-19, enrolled during active disease. Recombination connected TRBV5-1 to TRBJ2-1; 6 matching bases give a weak D call of TRBD1. The nucleotide sequence reads TGCGCCAGCAGAACGACAGGCATAAGCTCCTACAATGAGCAGTTCTTC. This sequence encodes CASRTTGISSYNEQFF.